Following are 7 T cell receptor beta chains from one sample sequenced in a study of blood T cell repertoires in COVID-19. Some clones are missing from TCRdb's copy, which holds only in-frame ones; the method was immunoSEQ multiplex PCR. The sample contains 200,000 to 250,000 clones, 84% of which appear only once. Specimen: peripheral blood. The receptors originated from a woman aged 55 to 70 who had recovered from COVID-19.

This sequence joins TRBV19 and TRBJ1-2; D is possibly TRBD1 (5 bases). From germline, CDR1 is LNHDA and CDR2 SQIVND (reference sequence). V lost 1 base, J lost 2 bases, and 17 bases lay in between. This CDR3 comprises 17 residues. The DNA of the CDR3 is TGTGCCAGTAGTATAGGGTTGTCAGGGATACCCAACTATGGCTACACCTTC. Translation: CASSIGLSGIPNYGYTF. Full variable domain (rest looked up from reference TRBV19 and TRBJ1-2): DGGITQSPKYLFRKEGQNVTLSCEQNLNHDAMYWYRQDPGQGLRLIYYSQIVNDFQKGDIAEGYSVSREKKESFPLTVTSAQKNPTAFYLCASSIGLSGIPNYGYTFGSGTRLTVV.

The chain recombines TRBV7-9 with TRBJ2-7; the D gene is possibly TRBD2 (5 bases). This CDR3 spans 11 amino acids. Looked up from germline, CDR1 is SEHNR and CDR2 is FQNEAQ (reference sequence). Trimming pared 4 bases from V and 6 bases from J, leaving 7 bases between. DNA of the CDR3: TGTGCCAGCAGCTCCGGAGGCGAGCAGTACTTC. It is translated as CASSSGGEQYF.

V and J are TRBV30 and TRBJ1-1; D remains ambiguous. The CDR3 is made up of 14 amino acids. Trimming left V 3 bases short and J 4 bases short, with 15 bases between. From germline, CDR1 is GTSNPN and CDR2 SVGIG (reference sequence). The CDR3 region is CAWRAEGRGTEAFF. As DNA, the CDR3 is TGTGCCTGGAGGGCAGAAGGCCGGGGCACTGAAGCTTTCTTT.

The chain employs TRBV11-2 and TRBJ2-7; TRBD1 matches 8 bases. This CDR3 contains 16 residues. Germline V gives CDR1 SGHAT, CDR2 FQNNGV. With V trimmed by 5 bases and J by 1 base, 10 bases remained unmatched. The CDR3 protein is CASSIKRQGRSYEQYF. The CDR3, as DNA: TGTGCCAGCAGCATAAAACGACAGGGGAGGTCCTACGAGCAGTACTTC.

The genes are TRBV15 and TRBJ1-2; TRBD1 matches 7 bases. This CDR3 spans 15 amino acids. CDR1 and CDR2 from the germline V gene are LNHNV and YYDKDF (reference sequence). Trimming at V came to 3 bases and at J to 6 bases, leaving 10 bases not matched to a gene. The CDR3 nucleotides read TGTGCCACCAGCAGCCTTGGACAGGTTGGAGATGGCTACACCTTC. It is translated as CATSSLGQVGDGYTF.

The rearrangement links TRBV15 to TRBJ1-5, with 7 bases identical to TRBD1. This CDR3 has 17 amino acids. V shed 0 bases, J shed 4 bases, and the junction held 9 bases outside the gene matches. Germline CDR1 and CDR2: LNHNV and YYDKDF (reference sequence). Written as DNA, the CDR3 is TGTGCCACCAGCAGAGATTCGTGGGTGACAGGGAATCAGCCCCAGCATTTT. Its translation is CATSRDSWVTGNQPQHF. Filled out from reference TRBV15 and TRBJ1-5, the complete variable domain reads DAMVIQNPRYQVTQFGKPVTLSCSQTLNHNVMYWYQQKSSQAPKLLFHYYDKDFNNEADTPDNFQSRRPNTSFCFLDIRSPGLGDTAMYLCATSRDSWVTGNQPQHFGDGTRLSIL.

The rearrangement uses TRBV6-2 or TRBV6-3 and TRBJ1-2; 7 bases are shared with TRBD1. Trimming took 0 bases from V and 5 from J; bases not matched to a gene: 9. The CDR3 covers 16 residues. The germline V gene encodes CDR1 MNHEY and CDR2 SVGEGT. The CDR3 loop is CASSYSIFGTEYGYTF. CDR3 bases: TGTGCCAGCAGTTACTCAATCTTTGGGACAGAATATGGCTACACCTTC.